This T cell receptor beta chain was retrieved from a study of response to subunit inactivated influenza vaccine. Overall study results and limits: A suggestion made by the authors is that each seasonal influenza vaccination recruits few new T cells.

CDR1 is SGHTA and CDR2 is FQGNSA in the germline V gene. This CDR3 is built from 16 residues. Germline trimming cut 2 bases from V and 7 bases from J; bases unmatched to any gene: 7. TCRdb reprocessed the RT-PCR reads via MiXCR and lists one record per CDR3 protein. The sample has roughly 170,000 distinct CDR3 sequences, roughly 8.7% seen once. Ten or more counts support this clonotype. Its matching antigen is unknown. The chain links TRBV7-2 to TRBJ2-1, with 11 bases identical to TRBD2. The clonotype was recovered from a man aged 45-65 years who received an inactivated influenza vaccine. The sample in question was non-naive T cells sorted from PBMCs, obtained on the day of vaccination. The CDR3 here is CASSLIAGGPLNEQFF. DNA for the CDR3: TGTGCCAGCAGCTTAATAGCGGGGGGGCCTTTGAATGAGCAGTTCTTC.